This TCR beta chain is drawn from a study of post-analysis software for immune sequencing data. For the study at large: Some patients lacked subtype; others had relapsing-remitting, secondary progressive or progressive-relapsing disease. Findings of the study overall: Roughly 5 TRBV segments, TRBV5-6, TRBV5-1 and TRBV20-1 among them, were found more frequent in patients than controls. A significant reduction in normalized Chao1 diversity was observed in multiple sclerosis patients versus controls.

The CDR3 spans 15 residues. Germline-derived CDR1 and CDR2 are MGHRA and YSYEKL. J was trimmed by 6 bases and V by 3 bases; bases with no gene match: 8. Incorporated into the TCR beta cDNA libraries were unique molecular identifiers, which served to reduce PCR and sequencing biases. TCRdb re-analysed the PCR reads in MiXCR, keeping a single row per CDR3 protein. The data contain 550,000 to 700,000 distinct CDR3 sequences, 44% of them seen just once; the ten biggest clones take up more than 1.5%. This clonotype has only a few counts. Its antigen is currently unknown. This chain connects TRBV4-1 to TRBJ2-1, with 7 bases aligning to TRBD2. This clonotype was obtained from a girl aged 10-17 years with multiple sclerosis. The material sequenced was blood. In DNA form, the CDR3 reads TGCGCCAGCAGCCAGCCCGGGACTACTAGCAATGAGCAGTTCTTC. It is translated as CASSQPGTTSNEQFF.